The 19 T cell receptor beta chains below all came from one sample that was sequenced in a study of T cells in Graves' hyperthyroidism and ophthalmopathy. TCR beta CDR3 sequences were amplified from RNA transcripts. The study used the HTBI primer set for a first-round RT-PCR of the TCR CDR3. One entry per CDR3 protein, called by TCRdb with MiXCR from the multiplex PCR reads. The sample shows around 420,000 distinct CDR3 sequences, about a sixth of them seen only once. The source material was blood. Source of these receptors: a young woman with Graves' hyperthyroidism.

This clonotype has at least ten counts. V gene TRBV5-1 combines with J gene TRBJ2-3; 11 bases align to TRBD2. With 5 bases clipped from V and 1 base from J, the junction kept 15 bases outside the gene matches. CDR1 SGHRS and CDR2 YFSETQ come from the germline V gene. This CDR3 is 19 amino acids long. In DNA form, the CDR3 reads TGCGCCAGCAGTCGGCGAGGGCTAGCGGGAGGCAGTGGCACAGATACGCAGTATTTT. This encodes CASSRRGLAGGSGTDTQYF.

This sequence joins TRBV4-2 and TRBJ1-2; TRBD1 matches 12 bases. Trimming cost V 2 bases and J 7 bases; bases outside gene matches: 5. This CDR3 is 15 amino acids long. Germline V gene sequence: CDR1 LGHNA, CDR2 YNFKEQ. The chain's CDR3 is CASSQTGQGAAGYTF. Here the CDR3 DNA reads TGTGCCAGCAGCCAAACGGGACAGGGGGCAGCTGGCTACACCTTC.

The V gene is TRBV7-9, the J gene TRBJ1-5; TRBD1 might be the D (6 bases). The CDR3 consists of 15 residues. V lost 0 bases and J lost 4, with 10 bases in between. Per germline, CDR1 SEHNR and CDR2 FQNEAQ (reference sequence). The CDR3 loop is CASSLAQQGNQPQHF. CDR3 bases: TGTGCCAGCAGCTTAGCCCAACAGGGTAATCAGCCCCAGCATTTT.

This clonotype was counted only a few times. The chain recombines TRBV27 with TRBJ1-3, with 8 bases aligning to TRBD1. The CDR3 consists of 18 residues. J gave up 10 bases and V 4 bases, and 21 bases lay outside the gene matches. Germline CDR1 reads MNHEY; CDR2 reads SMNVEV (reference sequence). The CDR3 DNA reads as TGTGCCAGCAGTTCAACCCACAGGGGGAAAGAGGTGGAAACAACCATATATTTT. The encoded protein is CASSSTHRGKEVETTIYF.

This clonotype was counted only a few times. This chain connects TRBV6-5 to TRBJ2-3; no firm D call. This CDR3 region has 15 residues. CDR1 MNHEY and CDR2 SVGAGI come from the germline V gene. Trimming removed 2 bases from V and 0 bases from J, with 9 bases in between. The chain's CDR3 is CASSYRASSTDTQYF. The CDR3 nucleotides read TGTGCCAGCAGTTACCGAGCGTCGAGCACAGATACGCAGTATTTT.

This clonotype was seen repeatedly, ten times or more. The rearrangement uses TRBV20-1 and TRBJ1-2, with 8 nucleotides matching TRBD1. The CDR3 totals 12 residues. J gave up 2 bases and V 5 bases, and 1 base lay outside the gene matches. Germline lookup yields CDR1 DFQATT and CDR2 SNEGSKA (reference sequence). The CDR3 loop is CSAWDRNYGYTF. The CDR3 coding sequence is TGCAGTGCTTGGGACAGGAACTATGGCTACACCTTC.

The V gene is TRBV20-1, the J gene TRBJ2-7; 7 bases fit TRBD1. The CDR3 length is 14 residues. The J segment lost 1 base and the V segment lost 5 bases, leaving 8 bases of the junction unmatched. The germline V gene has CDR1 DFQATT and CDR2 SNEGSKA (reference sequence). The CDR3 DNA is TGCAGTGCTCTTAGACAGGGAAGGTCCTACGAGCAGTACTTC. Protein product: CSALRQGRSYEQYF.

This clonotype was seen repeatedly, ten times or more. This sequence joins TRBV7-9 and TRBJ2-1; either TRBD1 or TRBD2 may supply D (6 bases each). This CDR3 is built from 14 residues. V was cut by 6 bases and J by 7 bases, with 16 bases left in between. Germline CDR1 reads SEHNR; CDR2 reads FQNEAQ (reference sequence). The CDR3 spells CASSSPKGGNEQFF. The CDR3 coding sequence is TGTGCCAGCAGTTCCCCGAAGGGGGGAAATGAGCAGTTCTTC.

This clonotype turned up a few times. The chain has TRBV14 and TRBJ2-1; D may be TRBD2 (5 bases). V was trimmed by 4 bases and J by 14 bases, leaving 21 bases between them. The CDR3 is 14 amino acids. Germline V gene data show CDR1 as SGHDN and CDR2 as FVKESK. The CDR3 here is CASSPRTRSPREFF. In DNA, the CDR3 is TGTGCCAGCAGCCCGAGGACTCGATCCCCGAGGGAGTTCTTC.

This clonotype was observed at least ten times. CDR3 nucleotide sequence: TGTGCCAGCAGACTCAGGGACGCTCCTAATGAAAAACTGTTTTTT. Protein: CASRLRDAPNEKLFF. The J gene is TRBJ1-4, the V gene TRBV6-1, with D maybe TRBD1 (5 bases). Trimming took off 6 bases at V and 3 bases at J, with 14 bases between the two ends. The CDR3 has 15 residues. Germline V gives CDR1 MNHNS, CDR2 SASEGT.

This clonotype has a count of ten or more. The genes are TRBV27 and TRBJ1-1, with D unresolved. Germline loops: CDR1 MNHEY, CDR2 SMNVEV (reference sequence). This CDR3 contains 14 residues. Trimming took 6 bases from V and 4 from J, leaving 15 bases between them. The CDR3 DNA reads as TGTGCCAGCAGCCGGGTAGAGACTGTCACTGAAGCTTTCTTT. Translation gives CASSRVETVTEAFF.

There are a few counts of this clonotype. The chain couples TRBV29-1 to TRBJ2-2, with no clear D. Trimming removed 1 base at V and 3 bases at J, with 9 bases between. The CDR3 has 14 residues. Germline V gene lookup returns CDR1 SQVTM and CDR2 ANQGSEA. The CDR3 DNA sequence: TGCAGCGTTGAAGGTCTCAGTGACACCGGGGAGCTGTTTTTT. Translating it yields CSVEGLSDTGELFF.

This clonotype was detected a few times. The chain has TRBV4-1 and TRBJ1-6; D unclear. CDR1 is MGHRA and CDR2 is YSYEKL in the germline V gene. Trimming removed 0 bases at V and 8 bases at J, with 5 bases between. The CDR3 spans 13 residues. This CDR3 is CASSQDAYSPLHF. The CDR3 nucleotides are TGCGCCAGCAGCCAAGATGCCTATTCACCCCTCCACTTT.

There are many counts of this clonotype. The V and J genes are TRBV12-3 or TRBV12-4 and TRBJ2-3; TRBD1 aligns across 8 bases. The CDR3 sequence is 15 residues long. With 7 bases clipped from V and 6 bases from J, the junction kept 12 bases outside the gene matches. CDR3 amino acids: CASTSGGSYVDTQYF. The CDR3 DNA follows: TGTGCCAGCACTTCAGGGGGCAGCTATGTGGATACGCAGTATTTT.

This chain joins TRBV6-6 and TRBJ2-3; no definite D call. The V and J ends lost 0 bases and 2 bases respectively, with 12 bases between them. Germline V gene data show CDR1 as MNHNY and CDR2 as SVGAGI (reference sequence). This CDR3 has 16 amino acids. The chain's CDR3 is CASSYSGPNPTDTQYF. For the CDR3, the DNA is TGTGCCAGCAGTTACTCCGGCCCCAACCCCACAGATACGCAGTATTTT.

This clonotype was counted only a few times. The chain couples TRBV30 to TRBJ2-3, with TRBD2 as a possible D gene (6 bases). Trimming pared 4 bases from V and 6 bases from J, leaving 17 bases between. This CDR3 is built from 14 residues. CDR1 and CDR2 (germline): GTSNPN, SVGIG (reference sequence). DNA of the CDR3: TGTGCCTGGAATGGAGGGAGCCCCCCTGATACGCAGTATTTT. This codes for CAWNGGSPPDTQYF.

At least ten counts were recorded for this clonotype. The chain carries TRBV30 and TRBJ2-4; D gene ambiguous. The V end lost 3 bases, the J end lost 0 bases, and 15 bases lay between the germline ends. The CDR3 totals 16 residues. CDR1 is GTSNPN and CDR2 is SVGIG in the germline V gene (reference sequence). CDR3 amino acids: CAWSPQAALAKNIQYF. The CDR3 nucleotides are TGTGCCTGGAGCCCCCAGGCGGCTCTAGCCAAAAACATTCAGTACTTC.

At least ten counts were recorded for this clonotype. The chain carries TRBV3-1 and TRBJ2-2; D may be TRBD1 (5 bases). Trimming left V 0 bases short and J 1 base short, with 9 bases between. The CDR3 consists of 16 residues. Germline V lookup: CDR1 LGHDT, CDR2 YNNKEL (reference sequence). The CDR3 loop reads CASSQEPQGNTGELFF. The DNA for the CDR3 is TGTGCCAGCAGCCAAGAGCCCCAGGGGAACACCGGGGAGCTGTTTTTT.

The chain has TRBV3-1 and TRBJ2-3, with D unresolved. There are 16 residues in the CDR3. Trimming removed 4 bases from V and 0 bases from J, with 14 bases in between. In germline, CDR1 is LGHDT, CDR2 YNNKEL (reference sequence). In nucleotides, the CDR3 is TGTGCCAGCAGCCCCTCCCTCGGGCGTAGCACAGATACGCAGTATTTT. Its protein product is CASSPSLGRSTDTQYF.